A selection of T cell receptor beta chains follows, all from one sample in a study of control samples from healthy donors and cancer patients. Produced via immunoSEQ multiplex PCR; TCRdb's table is partial and in-frame only. The sample holds more than 140,000 clones, roughly nine tenths seen once. Sequencing was performed on blood. The receptor set was obtained from a man aged 18 to 29 in good health. CDR3s include the opening cysteine and the closing phenylalanine or tryptophan. D genes are given only for firm matches. Clone size is not always given. Where it is, it says once, few, many or a class for expanded clones.

J gene,clone size,V gene,D gene,CDR3 protein,CDR3 DNA
TRBJ2-3,.,TRBV11-2,.,CASSLGGHRGTDTQYF,TGTGCCAGCAGCTTAGGGGGCCACAGGGGCACAGATACGCAGTATTTT
TRBJ2-2,.,TRBV19,TRBD1,CASSGTARTGELFF,TGTGCCAGTTCCGGGACAGCCAGGACCGGGGAGCTGTTTTTT
TRBJ2-7,.,TRBV14,TRBD1,CASSQDDRVGHEQYF,TGTGCCAGCAGCCAAGATGACAGGGTCGGACACGAGCAGTACTTC
TRBJ2-1,.,TRBV7-9,TRBD2,CASLPLAGGPWYNEQFF,TGTGCCAGCCTCCCACTAGCGGGGGGGCCATGGTACAATGAGCAGTTCTTC
TRBJ1-6,once,TRBV7-3,.,CASSTGTTNSPLHF,TGTGCCAGCAGTACCGGGACAACCAATTCACCCCTCCACTTT
TRBJ1-1,.,TRBV7-9,.,CASSTSGGRSEAFF,TGTGCCAGCAGCACCTCCGGGGGGAGGTCTGAAGCTTTCTTT
TRBJ1-3,.,TRBV15,.,CATSITGTSVSGNTIYF,TGTGCCACCAGCATCACCGGGACTTCCGTCTCTGGAAACACCATATATTTT
TRBJ2-1,.,TRBV7-3,TRBD2,CASITPLAGGVYSYNEQFF,TGTGCCAGCATAACACCCCTAGCGGGGGGGGTTTACTCCTACAATGAGCAGTTCTTC
TRBJ1-2,.,TRBV11-1,.,CASSLAGGDYGYTF,TGTGCCAGCAGCTTAGCAGGGGGAGACTATGGCTACACCTTC
TRBJ2-7,.,TRBV25-1,.,CASSVYGRTYEQYF,TGTGCCAGCAGTGTGTACGGGCGGACCTACGAGCAGTACTTC
TRBJ2-3,.,TRBV7-7,.,CASSLDGAASTDTQYF,TGTGCCAGCAGCTTAGATGGGGCAGCTAGCACAGATACGCAGTATTTT
TRBJ2-1,.,TRBV7-3,TRBD2,CASSPNEAAGGPLWQFF,TGTGCCAGCAGCCCTAACGAAGCAGCGGGGGGCCCACTCTGGCAGTTCTTC
TRBJ1-1,.,TRBV6-1,TRBD1,CASSEHRQGAEAFF,TGTGCCAGCAGTGAACACCGACAGGGGGCTGAAGCTTTCTTT
TRBJ2-7,.,TRBV6-5,TRBD1,CASRGGQGYEQYF,TGTGCCAGCAGGGGGGGACAGGGGTACGAGCAGTACTTC
TRBJ2-7,once,TRBV20-1,.,CSASSGLYEQYF,TGCAGTGCTAGTTCCGGCCTCTACGAGCAGTACTTC
TRBJ2-5,.,TRBV13,.,CASSRKQGRETQYF,TGTGCCAGCAGCCGCAAGCAGGGGCGGGAGACCCAGTACTTC
TRBJ2-7,.,TRBV9,TRBD2,CASSREGDYEQYF,TGTGCCAGCAGCAGGGAGGGCGACTACGAGCAGTACTTC
TRBJ2-7,.,TRBV10-3,TRBD1,CAISEGGGQGRYEQYF,TGTGCCATCAGTGAAGGGGGGGGACAGGGGAGATACGAGCAGTACTTC
TRBJ1-5,.,TRBV6-5,.,CASSYSSSNQPQHF,TGTGCCAGCAGTTACTCGAGTAGCAATCAGCCCCAGCATTTT
TRBJ2-6,.,TRBV27,.,CASSLSGGMKTHSGANVLTF,TGTGCCAGCAGTTTATCCGGGGGAATGAAAACCCACTCTGGGGCCAACGTCCTGACTTTC
TRBJ1-5,few,TRBV6-2/TRBV6-3,.,CASSPDKGNSNQPQHF,TGTGCCAGCAGTCCCGACAAGGGGAATAGCAATCAGCCCCAGCATTTT
TRBJ1-4,.,TRBV6-5,TRBD1,CASSYSGGGEKLFF,TGTGCCAGCAGTTACTCAGGGGGCGGTGAAAAACTGTTTTTT
TRBJ1-5,.,TRBV19,TRBD1,CASSILHGQGSNQPQHF,TGTGCCAGTAGTATTCTCCATGGACAGGGAAGCAATCAGCCCCAGCATTTT
TRBJ1-1,.,TRBV5-4,TRBD1,CASSPTGGQNTEAFF,TGTGCCAGCAGCCCTACAGGGGGCCAGAACACTGAAGCTTTCTTT
TRBJ2-7,.,TRBV5-6,.,CASRLASSYYEQYF,TGTGCCAGCAGACTCGCTTCTAGTTACTACGAGCAGTACTTC
TRBJ2-2,.,TRBV7-6,TRBD2,CASSLVSGANTGELFF,TGTGCCAGCAGCTTAGTAAGCGGGGCGAACACCGGGGAGCTGTTTTTT
TRBJ1-4,.,TRBV21-1,.,CASSHWTGNDEKLFF,TGTGCCAGCAGCCATTGGACAGGGAATGATGAAAAACTGTTTTTT
TRBJ2-5,.,TRBV3-1/TRBV3-2,.,CASSQVYETQYF,TGTGCCAGCAGCCAAGTTTATGAGACCCAGTACTTC
TRBJ1-4,.,TRBV5-1,.,CASSFLAANEKLFF,TGCGCCAGCAGCTTTCTAGCGGCTAATGAAAAACTGTTTTTT
TRBJ1-1,.,TRBV9,TRBD1,CASSTDRVGNTEAFF,TGTGCCAGCAGCACGGACAGGGTAGGGAACACTGAAGCTTTCTTT
TRBJ1-3,.,TRBV7-2,.,CASSLPSGLSSGNTIYF,TGTGCCAGCAGCTTACCTTCGGGTTTGAGCTCTGGAAACACCATATATTTT
TRBJ1-3,.,TRBV15,TRBD1,CATSRFPDRAGNTIYF,TGTGCCACCAGCAGATTCCCGGACAGGGCTGGAAACACCATATATTTT
TRBJ1-5,.,TRBV5-6,.,CASSWKGRSQPQHF,TGTGCCAGCAGCTGGAAGGGCCGGAGTCAGCCCCAGCATTTT